These 5 T cell receptor beta chains were sequenced from one sample in a study of blood T cells in healthy people across ages. Alongside a J-beta primer mix, a sample-barcoded 5' primer served in a second PCR lasting roughly 7 to 11 cycles. TCRdb redid the calling of the 5' RACE reads with MiXCR, one entry per CDR3 protein. The sample comprises about 1,400,000 distinct CDR3 sequences, about 40% of which are singletons, and less than 8% rests with the top ten. The sample comprised blood. Receptors originate from a woman under 30 in good health.

V and J are TRBV10-3 and TRBJ1-1, with D perhaps TRBD1 (5 bases). Germline values: CDR1 ENHRY, CDR2 SYGVKD. Deletions cut 11 bases from V and 3 bases from J, with 16 bases between. The CDR3 contains 13 residues. The CDR3 is CAPSGRDDTEAFF. CDR3 nucleotide sequence: TGTGCCCCATCGGGCAGGGACGACACTGAAGCTTTCTTT.

The rearrangement joins TRBV29-1 to TRBJ1-2; 7 positions match TRBD1. The germline V gene encodes CDR1 SQVTM and CDR2 ANQGSEA. The CDR3 consists of 15 residues. J was trimmed by 8 bases and V by 0 bases; bases with no gene match: 12. The DNA of the CDR3 is TGCAGCGTTGAAGACGCGAAAGGACAGGCAAGCGGCTACACCTTC. This codes for CSVEDAKGQASGYTF.

This clonotype turned up a few times. It may be a read error: a sequence one base away is much more abundant. The rearrangement links TRBV27 to TRBJ2-1; D assignment may be TRBD1 or TRBD2 (5 bases each). This CDR3 contains 14 residues. Between the trimmed V and J ends, which lost 3 bases and 10 bases, there was a span of 16 bases. Germline V gives CDR1 MNHEY, CDR2 SMNVEV (reference sequence). CDR3 sequence: CASSFDRPPSEQFF. The CDR3 DNA is TGTGCCAGCAGTTTTGACAGACCCCCTAGCGAGCAGTTCTTC.

This clonotype was seen a handful of times. This chain's CDR3 is CASSLAGTRGHEQFF. In DNA, the CDR3 is TGTGCCAGCAGTTTAGCAGGGACTAGAGGACATGAGCAGTTCTTC. The rearrangement uses TRBV12-3 or TRBV12-4 and TRBJ2-1, with 8 positions matching TRBD2. The CDR3 spans 15 residues. V shed 0 bases and J 8 bases; nucleotides not matched to a gene: 6.

This clonotype was seen a handful of times. The chain uses TRBV12-3 or TRBV12-4 and TRBJ1-1; 9 nucleotides line up with TRBD1. This CDR3 comprises 13 residues. V lost 8 bases and J lost 7; bases outside the gene matches: 8. CDR3 amino acids: CASFRTGAHEAFF. Here the CDR3 DNA reads TGTGCCAGCTTTAGGACAGGGGCGCATGAAGCTTTCTTT.